Detailed here is one T cell receptor (beta chain). The data originate from a study of cytotoxic CD8 clonotypes in ibrutinib-treated CLL. Assay used: immunoSEQ multiplex PCR; TCRdb lists only in-frame clones, some missing. This table has fewer than 25,000 clones, around 70% appearing once. The germline V gene encodes CDR1 SEHNR and CDR2 FQNEAQ (reference sequence). V was clipped by 1 base and J by 4 bases; unmatched bases: 4. The CDR3 runs to 15 residues. Material: PBMCs, obtained before ibrutinib treatment. The V gene is TRBV7-9, the J gene TRBJ2-7; 10 bases agree with TRBD1. This sequence was found in a human donor with chronic lymphocytic leukemia. For the CDR3, the DNA is TGTGCCAGCAGCTTAGTCGGGACAGGGGATTACGAGCAGTACTTC. It yields the protein CASSLVGTGDYEQYF.